This TCR beta chain was documented in a study of cytomegalovirus exposure and HLA in healthy donors. CDR3 size: 13 residues. V lost 7 bases to trimming and J lost 5 bases; unmatched junction nucleotides: 7. From germline, CDR1 is MNHNS and CDR2 SASEGT. A remark on this clone: What it binds is not known.

Only in-frame clones appear in the TCRdb table, and some are missing; sequencing was by immunoSEQ multiplex PCR. Of 130,000 or so clones in the sample, 85% to 90% were seen once. Overall study findings and caveats: Most sequenced TCRs were rare (though some public TCRs occurred in many donors).

The chain joins TRBV6-1 to TRBJ1-2; 7 bases match TRBD1. The receptor was derived from a man aged 30 to 39 in good health and CMV-seronegative. Material: PBMCs. The CDR3 nucleotides read TGTGCCAGCACTCTGACAGGGCCTTATGGCTACACCTTC. This gives the protein CASTLTGPYGYTF.